Below are 29 T cell receptor beta chains sequenced from a single sample in a study of CD8 T cells in ankylosing spondylitis. Using its own MiXCR run on the 5' RACE reads, TCRdb lists one record per CDR3 protein. The data show some 350,000 distinct CDR3 sequences, roughly 15% seen once. Input material: blood, either unsorted or a sorted T cell fraction (not recorded which). The receptors were gathered from a male donor with ankylosing spondylitis or in good health (not recorded which).

The sample holds a few counts of this clonotype. The V gene is TRBV10-3, the J gene TRBJ2-7; D gene uncertain. The V gene's germline CDR1 is ENHRY and CDR2 SYGVKD. V shed 3 bases and J shed 4 bases, with 7 bases lying between them. The CDR3 length is 12 residues. The DNA of the CDR3 is TGTGCCATCAGTGAACACGGGTACGAGCAGTACTTC. It codes for CAISEHGYEQYF.

The chain has TRBV18 and TRBJ1-1; D uncertain. The germline V gene has CDR1 KGHSH and CDR2 LQKENI. The V end was cut by 2 bases, the J end by 6 bases, with 10 bases between. The CDR3 totals 13 residues. The CDR3, as DNA: TGTGCCAGCTCACCAAATTCAGAGGCTGAAGCTTTCTTT. It yields the protein CASSPNSEAEAFF.

This clonotype was found once. The rearrangement joins TRBV7-9 to TRBJ2-1; D possibly corresponds to TRBD1 (6 bases). V lost 5 bases to trimming and J lost 5 bases, with 16 bases between them. Per the germline V gene, CDR1 is SEHNR and CDR2 is FQNEAQ (reference sequence). The CDR3 has 15 amino acids. The CDR3 loop reads CASSRGDIRHNEQFF. The CDR3 nucleotides are TGTGCCAGCAGCCGTGGGGACATACGTCACAATGAGCAGTTCTTC.

The V call is TRBV11-2, the J call TRBJ2-1; 10 bases are shared with TRBD2. The germline CDR1 and CDR2 sequences are SGHAT and FQNNGV. Unmatched junction bases numbered 5, after V lost 3 bases and J lost 6 bases. The CDR3 contains 15 residues. The CDR3 DNA reads as TGTGCCAGCAGCTTCGCCCTAGCGGGGGCCAATGAGCAGTTCTTC. Residues: CASSFALAGANEQFF.

There are a few counts of this clonotype. CDR3 sequence reads: CASSLGGSGNTIYF. Written as DNA, the CDR3 is TGCGCCAGCAGCTTGGGCGGCTCTGGAAACACCATATATTTT. The rearrangement links TRBV5-1 to TRBJ1-3; the D is unclear. The length of the CDR3 is 14 residues. V was shortened by 0 bases and J by 0 bases, with 4 bases between the two germline ends. The germline V gene encodes CDR1 SGHRS and CDR2 YFSETQ.

V usage is TRBV15 and J usage is TRBJ1-4; D is undetermined. The germline V gene has CDR1 LNHNV and CDR2 YYDKDF (reference sequence). Between the trimmed V and J ends, which lost 0 bases and 0 bases, there was a span of 8 bases. The CDR3 is 16 residues long. CDR3 in DNA: TGTGCCACCAGCAGAGATGCAACAGCAACTAATGAAAAACTGTTTTTT. Encoded protein: CATSRDATATNEKLFF.

This clonotype was picked up a small number of times. The V gene is TRBV5-1, the J gene TRBJ2-7; 12 bases agree with TRBD2. CDR1 is SGHRS and CDR2 is YFSETQ in the germline V gene. This CDR3 is built from 15 residues. J lost 5 bases, V lost 3 bases, and 6 bases had no gene match. This CDR3 reads CASSSLAGGPDEQYF. The CDR3 bases are TGCGCCAGCAGCTCGCTAGCGGGGGGGCCGGACGAGCAGTACTTC. Combining the CDR3 with reference TRBV5-1 and TRBJ2-7 gives the whole variable domain KAGVTQTPRYLIKTRGQQVTLSCSPISGHRSVSWYQQTPGQGLQFLFEYFSETQRNKGNFPGRFSGRQFSNSRSEMNVSTLELGDSALYLCASSSLAGGPDEQYFGPGTRLTVT.

Ten or more counts support this clonotype. V is TRBV19 and J is TRBJ2-2; D remains unclear. V was shortened by 7 bases and J by 2 bases, with 14 bases between the two germline ends. Germline CDR1 LNHDA, CDR2 SQIVND (reference sequence). The length of the CDR3 is 15 residues. CDR3 protein: CASTPGETNTGELFF. CDR3 sequence (DNA): TGTGCCAGTACCCCAGGCGAGACAAACACCGGGGAGCTGTTTTTT.

The chain couples TRBV6-1 to TRBJ2-1; TRBD2 matches 14 bases. The germline V gene has CDR1 MNHNS and CDR2 SASEGT. V gave up 4 bases and J gave up 6 bases; unmatched junction bases: 2. CDR3 length: 15 residues. This CDR3 reads CASSGLAGGPNEQFF. CDR3 sequence (DNA): TGTGCCAGCAGTGGACTAGCGGGGGGGCCCAATGAGCAGTTCTTC.

In this sample, this clonotype turned up a few times. The chain joins TRBV27 to TRBJ2-7, with 8 bases fitting TRBD1. From germline, CDR1 is MNHEY and CDR2 SMNVEV (reference sequence). The V segment lost 4 bases and the J segment 2 bases; nucleotides outside the gene matches: 4. This CDR3 has 14 amino acids. In DNA, the CDR3 is TGTGCCAGCAGTTCGGGCAGGGGGCCCTACGAGCAGTACTTC. Translation gives CASSSGRGPYEQYF.

There are many counts of this clonotype. This chain joins TRBV7-2 and TRBJ2-2; perhaps TRBD1 as D (6 bases). CDR3 size: 14 residues. Deletions cut 3 bases from V and 5 bases from J, with 10 bases between. The germline V gene encodes CDR1 SGHTA and CDR2 FQGNSA. In DNA, the CDR3 is TGTGCCAGCAGCTTCTGGGACATTACCGGGGAGCTGTTTTTT. Translation: CASSFWDITGELFF.

In its sample, this clonotype was seen a few times. V is TRBV6-1 and J is TRBJ2-7, with TRBD2 identical over 11 bases. The length of the CDR3 is 16 residues. Germline V gene sequence: CDR1 MNHNS, CDR2 SASEGT. V lost 3 bases and J lost 2; bases outside the gene matches: 6. The CDR3 reads CASSDGGTSGAYEQYF. The CDR3 DNA reads TGTGCCAGCAGTGACGGGGGGACTAGCGGAGCCTACGAGCAGTACTTC.

This clonotype was seen a handful of times. This sequence joins TRBV6-1 and TRBJ2-1, with TRBD2 matching 8 bases. CDR1 MNHNS and CDR2 SASEGT come from the germline V gene. The CDR3 length is 15 residues. With 7 bases clipped from V and 7 bases from J, the junction kept 12 bases outside the gene matches. DNA of the CDR3: TGTGCCAGCACCCTAGGGACTAGTAGTTATAATGAGCAGTTCTTC. Its translation: CASTLGTSSYNEQFF.

The rearrangement joins TRBV10-3 to TRBJ2-6; D gene unclear. The CDR3 extends over 16 amino acids. Germline values: CDR1 ENHRY, CDR2 SYGVKD. V gave up 4 bases and J gave up 2 bases, with 12 bases separating them. The CDR3 sequence is CAISAHGPAGANVLTF. CDR3 nucleotide sequence: TGTGCCATCAGTGCACACGGGCCAGCTGGGGCCAACGTCCTGACTTTC.

This clonotype was counted a few times. The chain couples TRBV20-1 to TRBJ2-1; 9 bases are a match to TRBD2. CDR3 length: 13 amino acids. Germline CDR1 reads DFQATT; CDR2 reads SNEGSKA (reference sequence). V lost 5 bases and J lost 6; bases outside the gene matches: 5. Here the CDR3 reads CSAGGTSPNEQFF. The CDR3 DNA follows: TGCAGTGCTGGGGGGACTAGCCCCAATGAGCAGTTCTTC.

V gene TRBV10-3 combines with J gene TRBJ2-7, with 11 nucleotides matching TRBD2. Germline lookup yields CDR1 ENHRY and CDR2 SYGVKD. V lost 6 bases and J lost 0; bases outside the gene matches: 7. The CDR3 loop spans 16 amino acids. The CDR3 is CAIRLTSGGPSYEQYF. The DNA of the CDR3 is TGTGCCATCAGGCTTACTAGCGGGGGTCCCTCCTACGAGCAGTACTTC.

This sequence joins TRBV7-9 and TRBJ2-3; unclear D gene. Germline V gene sequence: CDR1 SEHNR, CDR2 FQNEAQ (reference sequence). This CDR3 is 13 amino acids long. Trimming stripped 5 bases from V and 4 bases from J, with 10 bases between. The CDR3 sequence: CASSQDGSDTQYF. CDR3 DNA sequence: TGTGCCAGCAGCCAAGACGGGTCAGATACGCAGTATTTT.

This clonotype was detected many times. The V and J genes are TRBV10-3 and TRBJ2-1, with D unresolved. V gave up 6 bases and J gave up 0 bases, with 9 bases separating them. The CDR3 is 14 amino acids. The V gene's germline CDR1 is ENHRY and CDR2 SYGVKD. CDR3 DNA sequence: TGTGCCATCAGCGCCTCCAACTCCTACAATGAGCAGTTCTTC. Its translation: CAISASNSYNEQFF.

This rearrangement joins TRBV4-2 to TRBJ2-1; TRBD1 might be the D (6 bases). V was cut by 3 bases and J by 4 bases, with 16 bases left in between. This CDR3 is 16 amino acids long. Per germline, CDR1 LGHNA and CDR2 YNFKEQ. CDR3 DNA sequence: TGTGCCAGCAGCCAGGTACCGGACAGTAAATACAATGAGCAGTTCTTC. It is translated as CASSQVPDSKYNEQFF.

J is TRBJ2-1 and V is TRBV20-1; TRBD2 matches at 12 bases. Germline-derived CDR1 and CDR2 are DFQATT and SNEGSKA (reference sequence). The CDR3 extends over 16 amino acids. Germline trimming cut 0 bases from V and 4 bases from J; bases unmatched to any gene: 4. The CDR3 bases are TGCAGTGCTAGAGATAGGACTAGCGGGGTTTACAATGAGCAGTTCTTC. Protein sequence: CSARDRTSGVYNEQFF.

This clonotype has a handful of counts. The rearrangement uses TRBV3-1 and TRBJ1-6, with D unresolved. CDR1 LGHDT and CDR2 YNNKEL come from the germline V gene (reference sequence). V lost 2 bases and J 2 bases, leaving 10 bases between the germline ends. This CDR3 spans 16 amino acids. In DNA form, the CDR3 reads TGTGCCAGCAGCCAACGTGGTTCTACCTATAATTCACCCCTCCACTTT. Translating gives CASSQRGSTYNSPLHF.

This clonotype was counted a few times. The CDR3 coding sequence is TGTGCCAGCAGCTTGGACAGCATTTCACCCCTCCACTTT. It specifies CASSLDSISPLHF. The chain joins TRBV7-9 to TRBJ1-6; possibly TRBD1 for D (6 bases). The germline CDR1 and CDR2 sequences are SEHNR and FQNEAQ (reference sequence). CDR3 length: 13 residues. The V end lost 3 bases, the J end lost 9 bases, and 9 bases lay between the germline ends. Drawing the rest from reference TRBV7-9 and TRBJ1-6, the complete variable domain is DTGVSQNPRHKITKRGQNVTFRCDPISEHNRLYWYRQTLGQGPEFLTYFQNEAQLEKSRLLSDRFSAERPKGSFSTLEIQRTEQGDSAMYLCASSLDSISPLHFGNGTRLTVT.

The rearrangement uses TRBV20-1 and TRBJ2-1; TRBD2 matches at 10 bases. Trimming cost V 4 bases and J 10 bases; bases outside gene matches: 10. Germline V lookup: CDR1 DFQATT, CDR2 SNEGSKA (reference sequence). CDR3 length equals 14 residues. CDR3 residues: CSATLAGGPGEQFF. The CDR3 bases are TGCAGTGCTACCTTAGCGGGGGGCCCAGGGGAGCAGTTCTTC.

This clonotype was seen only a few times. The CDR3 sequence: CASSPQGVGQPQHF. The CDR3 nucleotides are TGTGCCAGCAGCCCACAGGGAGTAGGTCAGCCCCAGCATTTT. The chain has TRBV12-3 or TRBV12-4 and TRBJ1-5, with a tentative D call TRBD1 (6 bases). The CDR3 is 14 residues long. The V and J ends lost 6 bases and 6 bases respectively, with 15 bases between them.

This clonotype was observed at least ten times. The chain carries TRBV5-1 and TRBJ2-5, with D unclear. The length of the CDR3 is 12 residues. Trimming shortened V by 4 bases and J by 0 bases, and 4 bases separated the two germline ends. In germline, CDR1 is SGHRS, CDR2 YFSETQ. The CDR3 region is CASSQDQETQYF. CDR3 coding DNA: TGCGCCAGCAGCCAGGACCAAGAGACCCAGTACTTC.

The table lists this clonotype with many counts. This chain joins TRBV6-1 and TRBJ2-4, with D uncertain. Trimming took 5 bases from V and 10 from J, leaving 9 bases between them. The CDR3 is 11 residues long. Looked up from germline, CDR1 is MNHNS and CDR2 is SASEGT. Here the CDR3 DNA reads TGTGCCAGCAGTACCGACACTATTCAGTACTTC. Residues: CASSTDTIQYF.

This clonotype was observed many times. J is TRBJ2-7 and V is TRBV6-6; 9 bases agree with TRBD1. The V segment lost 0 bases and the J segment 6 bases; nucleotides outside the gene matches: 0. The CDR3 contains 13 residues. Germline CDR1 and CDR2: MNHNY and SVGAGI (reference sequence). CDR3 sequence: CASSYSDRGEQYF. DNA of the CDR3: TGTGCCAGCAGTTACTCGGACAGGGGCGAGCAGTACTTC.

This clonotype was counted only a few times. This rearrangement joins TRBV5-1 to TRBJ2-7; no definite D call. The germline V and J ends were trimmed by 0 bases and 5 bases, with 9 bases remaining between them. CDR3 length equals 13 residues. Per germline, CDR1 SGHRS and CDR2 YFSETQ. CDR3 DNA sequence: TGCGCCAGCAGCTTGGACGTAAACAACGAGCAGTACTTC. This translates into CASSLDVNNEQYF.

This clonotype has ten or more counts. V gene TRBV27 combines with J gene TRBJ2-5, with D tentatively TRBD2 (5 bases). V was clipped by 5 bases and J by 4 bases, with 8 bases between them. CDR1 is MNHEY, CDR2 SMNVEV, per germline (reference sequence). The CDR3 runs to 12 residues. DNA of the CDR3: TGTGCCAGCAGTCCCGAGGGAGAGACCCAGTACTTC. This sequence encodes CASSPEGETQYF.